A selection of T cell receptor beta chains follows, all from one sample in a study of T cell changes during pregnancy in multiple sclerosis. Data came from immunoSEQ multiplex PCR; TCRdb stores just in-frame clones and leaves some out. The table shows approximately 23,000 clones, with around 90% occurring only once. This specimen was CD4+ T cells from peripheral blood mononuclear cells, taken in the third trimester of pregnancy. The receptors shown here come from a female donor in good health, enrolled as a control in a pregnancy study. The CDR3 runs from the conserved cysteine through the conserved F or W. Fields, in order: D gene, J gene, V gene, clone size, CDR3 DNA, CDR3 protein. The D gene is left open where the match is weak. Only part of the rows carry a size: once, few, many, or a class if the clone is expanded.

>TRBD1|TRBJ1-6|TRBV30|-
TGTGCCTGGAGTTCTGGACAGGGGGACTCACCCCTCCACTTT
CAWSSGQGDSPLHF
>-|TRBJ1-2|TRBV18|once
TGTGCCAGCTCACCACGGAGGGACAACTATGGCTACACCTTC
CASSPRRDNYGYTF
>-|TRBJ1-1|TRBV21-1|medium-sized
TGTGCCAGCAGCAACAGGAACACTGAAGCTTTCTTT
CASSNRNTEAFF
>TRBD1|TRBJ1-5|TRBV5-1|-
TGCGCCAGCAGCCTCGGGACAGGGGGAATAGGCAATCAGCCCCAGCATTTT
CASSLGTGGIGNQPQHF
>-|TRBJ2-5|TRBV6-5|-
TGTGCCAGCAGTTGGGGGGGGGCCGGAGAGACCCAGTACTTC
CASSWGGAGETQYF
>-|TRBJ1-5|TRBV4-2|-
TGTGCCAGCAGCCAAGTTTGGGCGGCAGGGAAGTACCAGCCCCAGCATTTT
CASSQVWAAGKYQPQHF
>-|TRBJ1-3|TRBV6-6|-
TGTGCCAGCGGTTCCCGACAAAGAGAAGGAAACACCATATATTTT
CASGSRQREGNTIYF
>-|TRBJ1-4|TRBV19|-
TGTGCCAGTAGTCCGTACTACAGTAGGGCGGAGGATGAAAAACTGTTTTTT
CASSPYYSRAEDEKLFF
>-|TRBJ2-1|TRBV9|-
TGTGCCAGCAGCGCTCTCGGGGTGAGCTCCTACAATGAGCAGTTCTTC
CASSALGVSSYNEQFF
>-|TRBJ2-5|TRBV18|-
TGTGCCAGCTCACCACCGGCAGGGGTGGCAGAGACCCAGTACTTC
CASSPPAGVAETQYF
>-|TRBJ1-2|TRBV6-5|-
TGTGCCAGCAGTTACTCCCGGGGGAGTGGTGGCTACACCTTC
CASSYSRGSGGYTF
>-|TRBJ2-5|TRBV21-1|-
TGTGCCAGCAGCAAGCCGGGACAGGGATTAGAAGAGACCCAGTACTTC
CASSKPGQGLEETQYF
>-|TRBJ2-2|TRBV2|-
TGTGCCAGCGTGGACAGTAACACCGGGGAGCTGTTTTTT
CASVDSNTGELFF
>-|TRBJ1-2|TRBV9|-
TGTGCCAGCAGCGTAGGAGCGGGCCGCTACACCTTC
CASSVGAGRYTF
>TRBD1|TRBJ2-1|TRBV7-9|-
TGTGCCAGCAGGCCACCGGGACAGAGCTCCTACAATGAGCAGTTCTTC
CASRPPGQSSYNEQFF
>TRBD1|TRBJ2-3|TRBV6-4|-
TGTGCCAGCAGTGAACAGGGGGGCACAGATACGCAGTATTTT
CASSEQGGTDTQYF
>-|TRBJ1-3|TRBV15|-
TGTGCCACCAGCAGAGATCACTCTGGAAACACCATATATTTT
CATSRDHSGNTIYF
>TRBD1|TRBJ2-7|TRBV6-1|-
TGTGCCAGCAGACCCGGGACAGTCTCCTACGAGCAGTACTTC
CASRPGTVSYEQYF
>TRBD2|TRBJ2-3|TRBV7-8|-
TGTGCCAGCAGCTTAATGGCTAGCGGGGGGGAGTTCGCAGATACGCAGTATTTT
CASSLMASGGEFADTQYF
>TRBD1|TRBJ1-2|TRBV9|-
TGTGCCAGCAGCCCTAGGACAGGGTCTAACTATGGCTACACCTTC
CASSPRTGSNYGYTF
>-|TRBJ2-3|TRBV28|-
TGTGCCAGCAGTGGAAGACAGGGCACAGATACGCAGTATTTT
CASSGRQGTDTQYF
>-|TRBJ1-2|TRBV27|-
TGTGCCAGCAGTTTAAGCAGGGCGAACTATGGCTACACCTTC
CASSLSRANYGYTF
>TRBD1|TRBJ1-2|TRBV10-2|-
TGCGCCAGCAGTGAGTCGGAGGGGGCCGGGAATGGCTACACCTTC
CASSESEGAGNGYTF
>TRBD2|TRBJ2-3|TRBV30|-
TGTGCCTGGGCACTAGCGGGAGCGGATACGCAGTATTTT
CAWALAGADTQYF
>-|TRBJ2-7|TRBV27|-
TGTGCCAGCAGTCGCCCAGGGTCCGAGCAGTACTTC
CASSRPGSEQYF
>TRBD1|TRBJ2-3|TRBV19|-
TGTGCCAGTAGTGGGACAGCTCCACCTTCAGATACGCAGTATTTT
CASSGTAPPSDTQYF
>TRBD1|TRBJ1-1|TRBV7-9|-
TGTGCCAGCAGCGAGGGACAGGGGGGGACTGAAGCTTTCTTT
CASSEGQGGTEAFF
>-|TRBJ1-5|TRBV5-4|-
TGTGCCAGCAGCTTGGAATCGAATCAGCCCCAGCATTTT
CASSLESNQPQHF
>TRBD2|TRBJ2-1|TRBV11-2|-
TGTGCCAGCAGCTTCACGGGGGGGGCCTCCTACAATGAGCAGTTCTTC
CASSFTGGASYNEQFF
>TRBD1|TRBJ2-1|TRBV2|-
TGTGCCAGCAGCGCCGACAGGGGGAAAGGCGATGAGCAGTTCTTC
CASSADRGKGDEQFF
>-|TRBJ2-7|TRBV11-1|-
TGTGCCAGCAGCCCAAGGTTCGGGGGTCGGTCCTACGAGCAGTACTTC
CASSPRFGGRSYEQYF
>-|TRBJ2-1|TRBV11-3|-
TGTGCCAGCAGCCCGGTCGAGGGCGGTGAGCAGTTCTTC
CASSPVEGGEQFF
>TRBD1|TRBJ1-6|TRBV19|-
TGTGCCAGTAGTATAAGGGACAGGGCGGATTCACCCCTCCACTTT
CASSIRDRADSPLHF
>TRBD2|TRBJ2-3|TRBV5-6|-
TGTGCCAGCAGCTCCTCCACTAGCGGGGGCAGGGATACGCAGTATTTT
CASSSSTSGGRDTQYF
>-|TRBJ2-7|TRBV5-1|once
TGCGCCAGCAGCGCGGACCCCTCGGGGTACGAGCAGTACTTC
CASSADPSGYEQYF
>TRBD1|TRBJ1-1|TRBV6-1|-
TGTGCCAGCAGCTGGACAGGGGGGGGAACTGAAGCTTTCTTT
CASSWTGGGTEAFF
>-|TRBJ1-1|TRBV7-2|once
TGTGCCAGCAGCGTAAGGTTGTCGGGGGGCGGCACTGAAGCTTTCTTT
CASSVRLSGGGTEAFF
>TRBD1|TRBJ1-1|TRBV10-3|-
TGTGCCATCAGAAACGAGACAGGGTGGAACACTGAAGCTTTCTTT
CAIRNETGWNTEAFF
>TRBD2|TRBJ2-5|TRBV27|once
TGTGCCAGCAGTTTAGGACTAGCCTCGGAGACCCAGTACTTC
CASSLGLASETQYF
>-|TRBJ1-1|TRBV2|-
TGTGCCAGCAGTGTCCAAGAAGCTTTCTTT
CASSVQEAFF
>-|TRBJ1-5|TRBV21-1|-
TGTGCCAGCTTACCCCTATTACAGGGATACAATCAGCCCCAGCATTTT
CASLPLLQGYNQPQHF
>-|TRBJ1-5|TRBV19|once
TGTGCCAGTAGTAATACACAGGGTTCTGGCGAGCCCCAGCATTTT
CASSNTQGSGEPQHF